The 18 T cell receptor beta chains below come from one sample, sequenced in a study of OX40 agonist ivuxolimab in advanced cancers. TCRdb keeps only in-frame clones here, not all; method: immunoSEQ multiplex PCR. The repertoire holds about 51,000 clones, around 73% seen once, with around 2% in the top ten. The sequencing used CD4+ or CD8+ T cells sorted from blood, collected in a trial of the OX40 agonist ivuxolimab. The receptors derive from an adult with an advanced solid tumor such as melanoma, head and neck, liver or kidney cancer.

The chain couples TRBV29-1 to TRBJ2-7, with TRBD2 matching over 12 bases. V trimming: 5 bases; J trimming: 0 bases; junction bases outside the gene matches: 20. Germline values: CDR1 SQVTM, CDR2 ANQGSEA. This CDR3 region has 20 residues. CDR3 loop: CSVQYLGASGRASSSYEQYF. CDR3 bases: TGCAGCGTTCAATATCTCGGGGCTAGCGGGAGGGCCTCGAGCTCCTACGAGCAGTACTTC.

CDR3 in amino acids: CASSFGGAGVFADTQYF. CDR3 DNA sequence: TGTGCCAGCAGCTTTGGGGGGGCAGGGGTTTTTGCAGATACGCAGTATTTT. The rearrangement uses TRBV7-8 and TRBJ2-3, with a possible D match to TRBD2 (7 bases). There are 17 residues in the CDR3. Germline lookup yields CDR1 SGHVS and CDR2 FQNEAQ. V was shortened by 3 bases and J by 4 bases, with 20 bases between the two germline ends. Filled out from reference TRBV7-8 and TRBJ2-3, the complete variable domain reads GAGVSQSPRYKVAKRGQDVALRCDPISGHVSLFWYQQALGQGPEFLTYFQNEAQLDKSGLPSDRFFAERPEGSVSTLKIQRTQQEDSAVYLCASSFGGAGVFADTQYFGPGTRLTVL.

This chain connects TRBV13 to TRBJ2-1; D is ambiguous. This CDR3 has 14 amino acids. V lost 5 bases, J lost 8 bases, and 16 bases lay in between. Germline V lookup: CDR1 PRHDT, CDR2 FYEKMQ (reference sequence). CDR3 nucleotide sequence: TGTGCCAGCAGCCCCCCGGGTACCTTAGATGAGCAGTTCTTC. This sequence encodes CASSPPGTLDEQFF. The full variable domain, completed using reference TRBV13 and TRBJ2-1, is AAGVIQSPRHLIKEKRETATLKCYPIPRHDTVYWYQQGPGQDPQFLISFYEKMQSDKGSIPDRFSAQQFSDYHSELNMSSLELGDSALYFCASSPPGTLDEQFFGPGTRLTVL.

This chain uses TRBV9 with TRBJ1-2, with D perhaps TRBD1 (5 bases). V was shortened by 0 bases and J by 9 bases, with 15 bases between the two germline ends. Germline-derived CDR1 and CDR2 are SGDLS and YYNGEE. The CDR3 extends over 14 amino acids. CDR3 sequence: CASSVVGTSASYTF. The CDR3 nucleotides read TGTGCCAGCAGCGTAGTCGGGACCTCGGCCAGCTACACCTTC.

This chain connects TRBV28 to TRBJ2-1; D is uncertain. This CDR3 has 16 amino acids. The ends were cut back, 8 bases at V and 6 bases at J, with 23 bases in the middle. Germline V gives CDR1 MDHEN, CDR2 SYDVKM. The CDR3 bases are TGTGCCAGCGAAGGAACCCCCGACAAGGCGGCCAATGAGCAGTTCTTC. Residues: CASEGTPDKAANEQFF.

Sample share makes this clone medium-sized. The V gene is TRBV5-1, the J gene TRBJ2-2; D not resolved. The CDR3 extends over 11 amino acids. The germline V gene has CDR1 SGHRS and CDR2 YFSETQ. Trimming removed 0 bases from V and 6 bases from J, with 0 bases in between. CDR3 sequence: CASSLAGELFF. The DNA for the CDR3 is TGCGCCAGCAGCTTGGCCGGGGAGCTGTTTTTT.

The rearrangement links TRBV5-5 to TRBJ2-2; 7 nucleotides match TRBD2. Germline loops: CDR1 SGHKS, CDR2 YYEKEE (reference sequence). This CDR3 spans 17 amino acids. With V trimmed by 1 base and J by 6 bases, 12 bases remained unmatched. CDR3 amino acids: CASSLSLSGIVAGELFF. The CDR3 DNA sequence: TGTGCCAGCAGCTTGAGTCTCAGCGGGATAGTAGCCGGGGAGCTGTTTTTT.

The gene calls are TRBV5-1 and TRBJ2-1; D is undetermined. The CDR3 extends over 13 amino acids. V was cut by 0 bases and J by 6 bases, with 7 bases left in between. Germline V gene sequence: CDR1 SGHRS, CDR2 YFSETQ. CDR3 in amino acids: CASSLVGGNEQFF. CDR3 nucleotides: TGCGCCAGCAGCTTGGTTGGTGGCAATGAGCAGTTCTTC. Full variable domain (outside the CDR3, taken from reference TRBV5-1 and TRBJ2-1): KAGVTQTPRYLIKTRGQQVTLSCSPISGHRSVSWYQQTPGQGLQFLFEYFSETQRNKGNFPGRFSGRQFSNSRSEMNVSTLELGDSALYLCASSLVGGNEQFFGPGTRLTVL.

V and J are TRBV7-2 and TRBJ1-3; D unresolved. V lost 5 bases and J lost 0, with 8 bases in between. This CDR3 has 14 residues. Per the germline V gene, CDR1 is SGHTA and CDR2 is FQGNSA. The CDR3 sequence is CASSEVASGNTIYF. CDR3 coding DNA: TGTGCCAGCAGCGAAGTGGCCTCTGGAAACACCATATATTTT.

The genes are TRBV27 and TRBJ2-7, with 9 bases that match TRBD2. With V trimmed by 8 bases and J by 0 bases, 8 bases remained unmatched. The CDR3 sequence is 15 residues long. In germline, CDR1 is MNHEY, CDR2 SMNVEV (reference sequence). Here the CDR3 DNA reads TGTGCCAGCGCTTCTCTAGCGGGAACCTCCTACGAGCAGTACTTC. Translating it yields CASASLAGTSYEQYF.

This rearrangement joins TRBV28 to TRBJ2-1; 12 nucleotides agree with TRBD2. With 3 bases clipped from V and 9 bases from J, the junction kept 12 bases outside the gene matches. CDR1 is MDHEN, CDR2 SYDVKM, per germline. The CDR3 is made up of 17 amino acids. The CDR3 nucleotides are TGTGCCAGCAGTTTGGCTAGCGGGAGGGTGAGCGTAGCTGAGCAGTTCTTC. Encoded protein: CASSLASGRVSVAEQFF.

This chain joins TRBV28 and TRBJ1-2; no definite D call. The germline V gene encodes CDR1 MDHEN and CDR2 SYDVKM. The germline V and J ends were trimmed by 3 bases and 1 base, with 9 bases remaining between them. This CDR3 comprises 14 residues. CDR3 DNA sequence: TGTGCCAGCAGTTTGGGAGCGGGTAACTATGGCTACACCTTC. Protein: CASSLGAGNYGYTF.

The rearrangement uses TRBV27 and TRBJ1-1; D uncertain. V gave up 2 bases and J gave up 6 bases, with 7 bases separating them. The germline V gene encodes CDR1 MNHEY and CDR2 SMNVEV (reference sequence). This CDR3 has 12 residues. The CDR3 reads CASSLRGSEAFF. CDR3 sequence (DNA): TGTGCCAGCAGTTTAAGAGGGTCTGAAGCTTTCTTT.

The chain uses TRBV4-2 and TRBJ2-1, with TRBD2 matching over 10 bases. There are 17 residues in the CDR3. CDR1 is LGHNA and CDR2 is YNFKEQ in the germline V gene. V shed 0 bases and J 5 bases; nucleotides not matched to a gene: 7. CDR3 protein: CASSQDSGRANDNEQFF. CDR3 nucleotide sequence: TGTGCCAGCAGCCAAGACAGCGGGAGGGCCAATGACAATGAGCAGTTCTTC.

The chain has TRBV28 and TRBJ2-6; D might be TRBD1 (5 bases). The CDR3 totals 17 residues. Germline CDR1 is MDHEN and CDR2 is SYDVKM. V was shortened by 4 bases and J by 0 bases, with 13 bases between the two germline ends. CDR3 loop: CASSSEGANSGANVLTF. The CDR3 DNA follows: TGTGCCAGCAGTTCGGAAGGGGCCAACTCTGGGGCCAACGTCCTGACTTTC. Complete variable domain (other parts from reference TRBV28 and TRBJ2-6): DVKVTQSSRYLVKRTGEKVFLECVQDMDHENMFWYRQDPGLGLRLIYFSYDVKMKEKGDIPEGYSVSREKKERFSLILESASTNQTSMYLCASSSEGANSGANVLTFGAGSRLTVL.

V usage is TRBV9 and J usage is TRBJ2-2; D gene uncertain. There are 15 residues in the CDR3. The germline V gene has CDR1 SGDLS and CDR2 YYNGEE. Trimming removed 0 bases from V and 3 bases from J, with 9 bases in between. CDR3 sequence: CASSVDRRYTGELFF. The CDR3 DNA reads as TGTGCCAGCAGCGTAGATAGGCGGTACACCGGGGAGCTGTTTTTT.

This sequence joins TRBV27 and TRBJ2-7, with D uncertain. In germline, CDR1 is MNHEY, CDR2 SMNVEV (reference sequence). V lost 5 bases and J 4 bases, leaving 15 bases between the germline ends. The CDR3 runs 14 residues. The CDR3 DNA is TGTGCCAGCAGTCCCAGCATTGGACCTTACGAGCAGTACTTC. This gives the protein CASSPSIGPYEQYF.

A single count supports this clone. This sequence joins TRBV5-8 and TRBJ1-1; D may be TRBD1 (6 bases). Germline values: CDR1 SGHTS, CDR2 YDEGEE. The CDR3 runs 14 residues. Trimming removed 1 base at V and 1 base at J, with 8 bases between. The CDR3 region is CASSLYRENTEAFF. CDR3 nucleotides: TGTGCCAGCAGCTTGTACAGGGAGAACACTGAAGCTTTCTTT. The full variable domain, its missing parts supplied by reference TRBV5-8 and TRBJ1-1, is EAGVTQSPTHLIKTRGQQATLRCSPISGHTSVYWYQQALGLGLQFLLWYDEGEERNRGNFPPRFSGRQFPNYSSELNVNALELEDSALYLCASSLYRENTEAFFGQGTRLTVV.